Within the sample, the clone carrying this T cell receptor beta chain is medium-sized. What it binds is not known. These data originate in a study of T cell repertoires in cytomegalovirus infection. Looking at the study overall: CMV epitopes in the study were HLA-C-restricted (recently identified) and HLA-B-restricted (well studied). Public TCR beta signature analysis indicated the presence of both CMV infection and matching HLA type. Study outcomes and limitations: Public TCR beta family frequency separated CMV-and-HLA carriers, including in an independent cohort. Ex vivo responses were dominated by HLA-C-restricted CMV-specific TCR beta clonotypes.

CDR3 length equals 14 residues. Germline assignment: CDR1 MNHEY and CDR2 SVGEGT. The V gene lost 7 bases and the J gene lost 4 bases, with 14 bases spanning the gap. TCRdb reprocessed the reads with MiXCR, giving one entry per CDR3 protein. The table shows 370,000 or so distinct CDR3 sequences, with about 35% occurring only once. The sample here was cultured PBMCs, taken from culture after CMV antigen stimulation. The chain combines TRBV6-2 or TRBV6-3 with TRBJ2-1; no clear D. The sequence derives from a human donor in good health (CMV status not recorded). Some clones in this sample may be carry-over from other donors' samples. The CDR3 spells CASTDRQEYNEQFF. The CDR3 coding sequence is TGTGCCAGCACCGACCGGCAGGAGTACAATGAGCAGTTCTTC.